This TCR beta chain was observed in a study of T cells in tuberculosis (dated by TCRdb to between 2017 and 2018). In the study overall: To characterize T cells specific for the mycobacterial lipid antigen glucose monomycolate (GMM), the study used CD1B tetramers together with high-throughput TCR immunosequencing. In a South African clinical cohort, IGRA-negative adolescents, IGRA-positive adolescents with latent tuberculosis and adults with active tuberculosis were compared, with ten to eleven people in each group. PBMC from patients with active tuberculosis were archived either before the start of standard anti-tuberculosis treatment or within 7 days of starting that treatment. Study-level results and caveats: Compared with IGRA-negative controls, TCR-alpha repertoires from active tuberculosis had smaller mean NN-distances to GMM-specific TCRs, which suggests that these TCRs underwent clonal expansion. Clinical samples were selected based on the availability of cryopreserved specimens, with adults included as active tuberculosis cases and adolescents included as controls. The smaller NN-distances in active tuberculosis patients were driven in part by shorter CDR3-alpha lengths, while the difference seen for TCR-beta was not statistically significant. With the diverse GMM-specific repertoire as input, a classifier achieved just over 85% accuracy (AUROC around 0.9), whereas GEM motif frequencies as input gave under 75% accuracy.

This clone was observed once. The target of this receptor is not known. Qualities for individual bases were not recorded, and no much larger clone is one base off. Taken with the paper, the label for time point translates to: new active TB diagnosis, blood taken before or within 7 days of starting treatment. The patients with active tuberculosis were newly diagnosed, HIV-seronegative South African adults aged 18 years or older. Confirmation of active tuberculosis was based on positive sputum smear microscopy and/or a positive M. tuberculosis culture. Immunosequencing was performed on unsorted cryopreserved PBMC and covered roughly 100,000 T cells per clinical donor on average. TCR libraries were generated with the immunoSEQ multiplex PCR assay, using TCR-beta and/or TCR-alpha/delta assays for each sample. The amplified TCR libraries were sequenced on the Illumina high-throughput platform. The authors' pipeline ran thus. Clustering and dimensionality reduction relied on pairwise TCRdist distances among GMM-specific receptors from T cells that were either sorted ex vivo or expanded in vitro. Each clinical repertoire received a mean NN-distance score, defined as the average TCRdist to the nearest 10% of tetramer-positive reference sequences. GEM TCR motif frequency was calculated as the fraction of unique TCRs that matched known GEM sequences in V/J usage and CDR3 length. Active tuberculosis was classified by linear discriminant analysis with leave-one-out cross-validation, implemented in scikit-learn. TCRdb carries this immuneACCESS record with in-frame sequences only. Its versions omit some clonotypes, under half of them owing to an unresolved V gene in the studies checked, with the rest unexplained. The DNA was the basis for D and trimming; V, J and clone size are from that table. The sample table records 40,000 or so clones; roughly 94% of these occur just once. Of the sample, around 4.7% is held by the ten largest clones.

V is clipped by 0 bases and J by 7 bases, and the sequence between their germline boundaries is 10 bases long. The germline V gene (reference sequence) supplies CDR1 SGHKS and CDR2 YYEKEE. The CDR3 runs 13 residues from the cysteine to the phenylalanine. CDR3 DNA is the only sequence kept; it has 39 bases, read in frame from the first base. The chain was built from TRBV5-5 and TRBJ1-2, with the D gene uncertain. The receptor comes from an adult with tuberculosis. The source was PBMCs, collected at tuberculosis diagnosis. The CDR3 reads as follows: CASSLGPSFGYTF. The sequence in DNA is TGTGCCAGCAGCTTGGGTCCCAGTTTTGGCTACACCTTC. The full variable domain, with segments outside the CDR3 supplied by the reference TRBV5-5 and TRBJ1-2 proteins, appears as DAGVTQSPTHLIKTRGQQVTLRCSPISGHKSVSWYQQVLGQGPQFIFQYYEKEERGRGNFPDRFSARQFPNYSSELNVNALLLGDSALYLCASSLGPSFGYTFGSGTRLTVV.